In this sample, the clone carrying this T cell receptor beta chain turned up many times. The data originate from a study of regulatory T cells in long-lasting Graves disease. Across the study: Those with persistent Graves' disease had received antithyroid drugs for over 5 years with positive TSH receptor antibodies.

Time point here: persistent/refractory GD, antithyroid drugs over 5 years with positive TRAb. From PBMCs, RNA was extracted and then used to make the TCR library. A peripheral blood sample, around 8.5 milliliters in volume, was drawn into EDTA tubes. The CDR3 is made up of 15 amino acids. Trimming took off 0 bases at V and 3 bases at J, with 14 bases between the two ends. Germline CDR1 DFQATT, CDR2 SNEGSKA (reference sequence). CDR3 regions were amplified by Arm-PCR using iRepertoire HTBI primers to build TCR beta libraries. One entry per CDR3 protein, called by TCRdb with MiXCR from the multiplex PCR reads. The table has some 330,000 distinct CDR3 sequences, roughly 25% seen once.

The input for sequencing was peripheral blood mononuclear cells (PBMCs), taken when the disease was refractory, from a patient treated with antithyroid drugs. The chain couples TRBV20-1 to TRBJ1-1; D might be TRBD1 (6 bases). The receptor was derived from a middle-aged woman with Graves disease. The CDR3 nucleotides are TGCAGTGCTAGAGATTTGGGGGGCGCGGACACTGAAGCTTTCTTT. Its translation is CSARDLGGADTEAFF.